These 8 T cell receptor beta chains came from one sample sequenced in a study of blood T cell repertoires in COVID-19. Assay used: immunoSEQ multiplex PCR; TCRdb lists only in-frame clones, some missing. This sample has 300,000 to 350,000 clones; around nine tenths occur once, and the top ten carry about 5%. Sequencing input: PBMCs or T cells enriched from blood (not recorded which). Source of these receptors: a man aged 25-40 years who had recovered from COVID-19.

The rearrangement joins TRBV18 to TRBJ1-1, with 7 bases matching TRBD1. CDR1 KGHSH and CDR2 LQKENI come from the germline V gene. V dropped 6 bases and J dropped 1; count of bases not matched to a gene: 5. There are 14 residues in the CDR3. CDR3: CASSRGTENTEAFF. Here the CDR3 DNA reads TGTGCCAGCTCCCGAGGGACAGAGAACACTGAAGCTTTCTTT.

The V call is TRBV9, the J call TRBJ2-7; TRBD1 matches at 10 bases. CDR1 and CDR2 (germline): SGDLS, YYNGEE. With V trimmed by 4 bases and J by 2 bases, 9 bases remained unmatched. The CDR3 extends over 16 amino acids. The CDR3 sequence is CASSPDPGTGAYEQYF. The CDR3 DNA reads as TGTGCCAGCAGCCCGGACCCCGGGACAGGGGCCTACGAGCAGTACTTC.

This clone was picked up one time. The V and J genes are TRBV29-1 and TRBJ2-2; 7 nucleotides line up with TRBD2. This CDR3 has 14 residues. Trimming removed 4 bases from V and 0 bases from J; junction bases left unmatched: 2. From germline, CDR1 is SQVTM and CDR2 ANQGSEA. This chain's CDR3 is CSVASGSNTGELFF. CDR3 nucleotides: TGCAGCGTTGCTAGCGGATCGAACACCGGGGAGCTGTTTTTT.

V is TRBV6-5 and J is TRBJ1-4; the D gene is possibly TRBD1 (6 bases). Germline V gives CDR1 MNHEY, CDR2 SVGAGI. The germline V and J ends were trimmed by 5 bases and 1 base, with 11 bases remaining between them. This CDR3 has 15 residues. Here the CDR3 reads CASSRAGVTNEKLFF. CDR3 nucleotide sequence: TGTGCCAGCAGTCGTGCAGGGGTAACTAATGAAAAACTGTTTTTT.

The chain uses TRBV18 and TRBJ1-4; 10 nucleotides line up with TRBD1. V lost 3 bases and J lost 8; bases outside the gene matches: 9. In germline, CDR1 is KGHSH, CDR2 LQKENI. The CDR3 length is 16 residues. CDR3 bases: TGTGCCAGCTCACCGAATCGACAGGGGGCCAGGGAAAAACTGTTTTTT. Translation gives CASSPNRQGAREKLFF.

This chain links TRBV5-1 with TRBJ2-7; no clear D gene. Deletions cut 1 base from V and 6 bases from J, with 5 bases between. Germline V gene lookup returns CDR1 SGHRS and CDR2 YFSETQ. There are 11 residues in the CDR3. In DNA, the CDR3 is TGCGCCAGCAGCTTGCGGTCCGAGCAGTACTTC. It translates to CASSLRSEQYF.

In its sample, this clone was seen once. The gene calls are TRBV3-1 (or the pseudogene TRBV3-2) and TRBJ2-2, with TRBD1 as a possible D gene (6 bases). Germline V gene lookup returns CDR1 LGHDT and CDR2 YNNKEL (reference sequence). V was shortened by 0 bases and J by 4 bases, with 15 bases between the two germline ends. This CDR3 is 17 amino acids long. The CDR3 bases are TGTGCCAGCAGCCAAGATTGGGGGCTCGTGGGCACCGGGGAGCTGTTTTTT. It codes for CASSQDWGLVGTGELFF.

The V and J genes are TRBV10-1 and TRBJ2-7; TRBD1 matches at 8 bases. The CDR3 has 14 residues. The germline V gene encodes CDR1 WNHNN and CDR2 SYGVQD (reference sequence). J was trimmed by 1 base and V by 4 bases; bases with no gene match: 3. The CDR3: CASSGDRGSYEQYF. CDR3 in DNA: TGCGCCAGCAGTGGAGACAGGGGTTCCTACGAGCAGTACTTC.